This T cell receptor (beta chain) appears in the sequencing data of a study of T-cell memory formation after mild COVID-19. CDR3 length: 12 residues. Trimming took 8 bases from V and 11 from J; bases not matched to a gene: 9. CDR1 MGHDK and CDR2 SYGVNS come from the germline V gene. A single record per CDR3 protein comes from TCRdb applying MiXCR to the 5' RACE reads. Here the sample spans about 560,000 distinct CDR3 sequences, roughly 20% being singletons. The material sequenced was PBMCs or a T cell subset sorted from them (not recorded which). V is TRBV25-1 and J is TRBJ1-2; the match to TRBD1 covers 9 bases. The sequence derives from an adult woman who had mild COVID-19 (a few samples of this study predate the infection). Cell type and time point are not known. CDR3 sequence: CASRTGAKEYTF. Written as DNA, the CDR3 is TGTGCCAGCCGGACAGGGGCGAAAGAGTACACCTTC.